This T cell receptor (beta chain) was identified in a study of post-analysis software for immune sequencing data. Germline trimming cut 3 bases from V and 3 bases from J; bases unmatched to any gene: 10. The length of the CDR3 is 16 residues. Germline-derived CDR1 and CDR2 are ENHRY and SYGVKD. Study results and limitations: About five TRBV segments (TRBV5-6, TRBV5-1 and TRBV20-1 among them) occurred more frequently in patients than in controls.

With regard to this clonotype: The antigen remains undetermined.

Included in the TCR beta cDNA libraries were unique molecular identifiers. The yield from about 1 to 10 million T cells was around 500,000 cDNA molecules in total. Via MiXCR, TCRdb re-called the PCR reads, giving one row per CDR3 protein. The data hold hundreds of thousands of distinct CDR3 sequences, with approximately 57% observed a single time. The source material was blood. This sequence was found in a girl aged 10 to 17 with multiple sclerosis. The rearrangement joins TRBV10-3 to TRBJ1-2; TRBD1 matches at 7 bases. The CDR3: CAISDPKTGWDYGYTF. The CDR3 nucleotides are TGTGCCATCAGTGATCCCAAGACAGGGTGGGACTATGGCTACACCTTC.